This entry lists 16 T cell receptor beta chains sequenced from one sample in a study of T cell responses to AZD1222 COVID-19 vaccine. The method was immunoSEQ multiplex PCR; TCRdb's version includes in-frame clones alone and lacks a portion of them. The sample contains fewer than 120,000 clones, roughly 90% of which appear only once. The specimen was peripheral blood, collected on day 0 of AZD1222 vaccination. The receptors here all came from an adult in good health.

The gene calls are TRBV5-8 and TRBJ2-3; D might be TRBD1 (5 bases). Per germline, CDR1 SGHTS and CDR2 YDEGEE. V was cut by 1 base and J by 1 base, with 7 bases left in between. The CDR3 has 14 residues. CDR3 nucleotide sequence: TGTGCCAGCAGCTTGCAGGGTGGCACAGATACGCAGTATTTT. It yields the protein CASSLQGGTDTQYF.

The gene calls are TRBV19 and TRBJ1-3, with D hard to call. V lost 4 bases and J lost 4, with 11 bases in between. The germline gives CDR1 LNHDA, CDR2 SQIVND (reference sequence). The CDR3 contains 14 residues. The CDR3 reads CASSTSNYGNTIYF. CDR3 nucleotides: TGTGCCAGTAGTACCTCGAATTACGGAAACACCATATATTTT.

The chain employs TRBV27 and TRBJ2-1, with 10 nucleotides matching TRBD2. Trimming at V came to 7 bases and at J to 10 bases, leaving 7 bases not matched to a gene. Germline-derived CDR1 and CDR2 are MNHEY and SMNVEV (reference sequence). This CDR3 is built from 13 residues. CDR3 loop: CASTFSGRPEQFF. In DNA, the CDR3 is TGTGCCAGCACCTTTAGCGGGAGGCCGGAGCAGTTCTTC.

The J gene is TRBJ1-6, the V gene TRBV19; 7 nucleotides line up with TRBD1. CDR1 and CDR2 (germline): LNHDA, SQIVND (reference sequence). V shed 2 bases, J shed 7 bases, and the junction held 8 bases outside the gene matches. CDR3 size: 16 residues. The chain's CDR3 is CASSIQFGTANSPLHF. The CDR3 bases are TGTGCCAGTAGTATACAATTCGGGACAGCAAATTCACCCCTCCACTTT.

This rearrangement joins TRBV9 to TRBJ1-2, with D perhaps TRBD1 (5 bases). The CDR3 loop spans 15 amino acids. Deletions cut 4 bases from V and 4 bases from J, with 17 bases between. CDR1 and CDR2 (germline): SGDLS, YYNGEE. CDR3 region: CASSLSSGATYGYTF. The DNA of the CDR3 is TGTGCCAGCAGCCTCTCGTCCGGGGCTACCTATGGCTACACCTTC. The full variable domain, completed using reference TRBV9 and TRBJ1-2, is DSGVTQTPKHLITATGQRVTLRCSPRSGDLSVYWYQQSLDQGLQFLIQYYNGEERAKGNILERFSAQQFPDLHSELNLSSLELGDSALYFCASSLSSGATYGYTFGSGTRLTVV.

The V call is TRBV19, the J call TRBJ2-2; 12 nucleotides agree with TRBD2. CDR1 and CDR2 from the germline V gene are LNHDA and SQIVND (reference sequence). The CDR3 is made up of 16 amino acids. J was trimmed by 3 bases and V by 5 bases; bases with no gene match: 4. The CDR3 spells CASSSRLAGDTGELFF. CDR3 in DNA: TGTGCCAGTAGTTCTCGACTAGCGGGAGACACCGGGGAGCTGTTTTTT.

Only a few counts were recorded for this clone. This chain uses TRBV5-6 with TRBJ1-4, with 8 positions matching TRBD1. From germline, CDR1 is SGHDT and CDR2 YYEEEE. After removal of 2 bases from V and 1 base from J, the junction contained 4 bases not matched to a gene. The CDR3 extends over 16 amino acids. Here the CDR3 DNA reads TGTGCCAGCAGCTTTAGGACAGGGTTAACTAATGAAAAACTGTTTTTT. Translating it yields CASSFRTGLTNEKLFF.

The V and J genes are TRBV2 and TRBJ2-3, with unresolved D. The V gene's germline CDR1 is SNHLY and CDR2 FYNNEI. Between the trimmed V and J ends, which lost 4 bases and 0 bases, there was a span of 8 bases. CDR3 length: 14 residues. CDR3 in amino acids: CASSGEGSTDTQYF. The DNA for the CDR3 is TGTGCCAGCAGTGGAGAAGGCAGCACAGATACGCAGTATTTT.

CDR3 sequence (DNA): TGTGCCAGCAGTTACAAGGGACAGAGCTACAATGAGCAGTTCTTC. It encodes CASSYKGQSYNEQFF. The chain employs TRBV6-6 and TRBJ2-1, with TRBD1 matching over 7 bases. The CDR3 sequence is 15 residues long. Trimming removed 2 bases from V and 3 bases from J; junction bases left unmatched: 4. From germline, CDR1 is MNHNY and CDR2 SVGAGI (reference sequence).

This clone appeared a single time. CDR3 bases: TGCGCCAGCAGAAAGGGACAGGGCAACACTGAAGCTTTCTTT. Translating it yields CASRKGQGNTEAFF. This sequence joins TRBV4-1 and TRBJ1-1; TRBD1 matches 9 bases. The length of the CDR3 is 14 residues. The trim removed 6 bases at V and 2 bases at J, leaving 4 bases unmatched. The germline gives CDR1 MGHRA, CDR2 YSYEKL.

The CDR3: CASSESGQGNQPQHF. The CDR3 nucleotides read TGCGCCAGCAGTGAGTCGGGTCAGGGAAATCAGCCCCAGCATTTT. The rearrangement links TRBV10-1 to TRBJ1-5; weak D call: TRBD1 (5 bases). CDR1 is WNHNN, CDR2 SYGVQD, per germline (reference sequence). V was pared by 0 bases and J by 4 bases, with 10 bases between. This CDR3 is 15 amino acids long.

The V call is TRBV30, the J call TRBJ1-6, with D perhaps matching TRBD1 (5 bases). The germline V and J ends were trimmed by 3 bases and 13 bases, with 19 bases remaining between them. The CDR3 has 14 residues. CDR1 and CDR2 (germline): GTSNPN, SVGIG (reference sequence). The CDR3 nucleotides are TGTGCCTGGAGCCAGACGGTAATGGGGACCCCCCTCCACTTT. This codes for CAWSQTVMGTPLHF.

The gene calls are TRBV7-8 and TRBJ2-7; a possible D gene is TRBD1 (5 bases). This CDR3 is 14 amino acids long. V lost 1 base and J 0 bases, leaving 7 bases between the germline ends. Per the germline V gene, CDR1 is SGHVS and CDR2 is FQNEAQ. The CDR3 region is CASSLEGHSYEQYF. The CDR3 DNA reads as TGTGCCAGCAGCTTAGAAGGACACTCCTACGAGCAGTACTTC.

The CDR3 DNA reads TGCGCCAGCAGCCAAGAGAGGGGACAGGGGGCCTTAAACACTGAAGCTTTCTTT. This gives the protein CASSQERGQGALNTEAFF. V is TRBV4-1 and J is TRBJ1-1, with 12 bases lining up with TRBD1. CDR3 length: 18 residues. Per germline, CDR1 MGHRA and CDR2 YSYEKL. V gave up 0 bases and J gave up 2 bases; unmatched junction bases: 7.

This clone was picked up one time. This chain uses TRBV6-5 with TRBJ1-2; D is undetermined. V was trimmed by 0 bases and J by 8 bases, leaving 13 bases between them. Looked up from germline, CDR1 is MNHEY and CDR2 is SVGAGI. This CDR3 spans 14 amino acids. This CDR3 reads CASSYSGSQTGYTF. The CDR3 nucleotides are TGTGCCAGCAGTTACTCGGGGAGCCAAACGGGCTACACCTTC.

The V call is TRBV19, the J call TRBJ1-2, with D perhaps matching TRBD1 (5 bases). The germline V gene encodes CDR1 LNHDA and CDR2 SQIVND (reference sequence). V lost 10 bases to trimming and J lost 7 bases, with 13 bases between them. The CDR3 sequence is 11 residues long. This CDR3 is CATTGGPGYTF. CDR3 nucleotides: TGTGCCACCACAGGCGGCCCTGGCTACACCTTC.